The 17 T cell receptor beta chains below come from one sample, sequenced in a study of blood T cell repertoires in COVID-19. Libraries were prepared by immunoSEQ multiplex PCR; TCRdb keeps only in-frame clonotypes and omits some of them. The data contain more than 85,000 clones, roughly nine tenths of them seen just once; the ten biggest clones take up 3% to 3.5%. Sequencing was done on a sample of peripheral blood. The receptors here all came from a woman aged 70-85 years with acute or convalescent COVID-19.

The chain uses TRBV4-2 and TRBJ1-3, with TRBD1 matching over 9 bases. This CDR3 is 18 amino acids long. V lost 0 bases, J lost 2 bases, and 8 bases stayed unmatched. Looked up from germline, CDR1 is LGHNA and CDR2 is YNFKEQ. CDR3 in DNA: TGTGCCAGCAGCCAAGATTCCCTCCGGGACAGGGCTGGAAACACCATATATTTT. As protein: CASSQDSLRDRAGNTIYF.

In this sample, this clone turned up once. The V call is TRBV19, the J call TRBJ2-7; D is unclear. Germline V gives CDR1 LNHDA, CDR2 SQIVND (reference sequence). Trimming shortened V by 5 bases and J by 1 base, and 9 bases separated the two germline ends. CDR3 length: 13 amino acids. The DNA for the CDR3 is TGTGCCAGTAGTTTAGGCAGATCCTACGAGCAGTACTTC. This encodes CASSLGRSYEQYF.

V usage is TRBV30 and J usage is TRBJ2-7, with 9 bases lining up with TRBD2. J was trimmed by 5 bases and V by 2 bases; bases with no gene match: 7. Germline assignment: CDR1 GTSNPN and CDR2 SVGIG (reference sequence). The CDR3 consists of 14 residues. The CDR3: CAWSRLAGFHEQYF. The CDR3 nucleotides read TGTGCCTGGAGTAGGCTAGCGGGATTCCACGAGCAGTACTTC.

V gene TRBV7-8 combines with J gene TRBJ1-3, with D hard to call. Germline loops: CDR1 SGHVS, CDR2 FQNEAQ. Trimming stripped 5 bases from V and 2 bases from J, with 13 bases between. CDR3 length: 15 residues. Here the CDR3 reads CASSPQILPGNTIYF. DNA of the CDR3: TGTGCCAGCAGCCCCCAAATACTTCCTGGAAACACCATATATTTT.

This chain joins TRBV28 and TRBJ1-6, with D perhaps TRBD1 (5 bases). Germline V CDR1 and CDR2: MDHEN, SYDVKM. This CDR3 has 13 amino acids. V gave up 7 bases and J gave up 7 bases, with 11 bases separating them. DNA for the CDR3: TGTGCCAGCAATGGGGGGGGGAATTCACCCCTCCACTTT. This gives the protein CASNGGGNSPLHF.

This clone was counted only a few times. The chain is built from TRBV19 and TRBJ1-2; a weak D match, TRBD1 (6 bases). Per the germline V gene, CDR1 is LNHDA and CDR2 is SQIVND (reference sequence). The CDR3 loop spans 17 amino acids. The V gene lost 4 bases and the J gene lost 3 bases, with 21 bases spanning the gap. CDR3 amino acids: CASSTLTTQGSHYGYTF. In nucleotides, the CDR3 is TGTGCCAGTAGTACCTTAACTACCCAGGGGAGTCACTATGGCTACACCTTC.

The V gene is TRBV7-9, the J gene TRBJ2-3; D is perhaps TRBD2 (6 bases). V lost 3 bases, J lost 0 bases, and 10 bases lay in between. In germline, CDR1 is SEHNR, CDR2 FQNEAQ (reference sequence). This CDR3 is 15 amino acids long. CDR3 amino acids: CASSLDGTSTDTQYF. In DNA form, the CDR3 reads TGTGCCAGCAGCTTGGACGGGACTAGCACAGATACGCAGTATTTT.

J is TRBJ1-5 and V is TRBV28, with D perhaps TRBD1 (6 bases). CDR3 length: 13 amino acids. Trimming left V 9 bases short and J 4 bases short, with 13 bases between. The germline gives CDR1 MDHEN, CDR2 SYDVKM. The DNA of the CDR3 is TGTGCCAGTCTACAGGGAACTAATCAGCCCCAGCATTTT. It specifies CASLQGTNQPQHF.

The chain carries TRBV24-1 and TRBJ2-1; no clear D. The germline gives CDR1 KGHDR, CDR2 SFDVKD. Trimming removed 0 bases from V and 8 bases from J, with 19 bases in between. This CDR3 comprises 17 residues. Here the CDR3 reads CATSDLQGGTSRDEQFF. As DNA, the CDR3 is TGTGCCACCAGTGATTTGCAAGGCGGCACGAGTCGGGATGAGCAGTTCTTC.

With respect to this clone: Other DNA variants within this sample encode the same CDR3. The V call is TRBV19, the J call TRBJ1-5; 8 bases map to TRBD1. CDR1 is LNHDA and CDR2 is SQIVND in the germline V gene (reference sequence). With 5 bases clipped from V and 3 bases from J, the junction kept 3 bases outside the gene matches. The CDR3 spans 14 residues. The CDR3 coding sequence is TGTGCCAGTAGTTCGACAGGGGACAATCAGCCCCAGCATTTT. Its protein is CASSSTGDNQPQHF.

J is TRBJ2-7 and V is TRBV28; maybe TRBD2 (5 bases). Trimming pared 4 bases from V and 2 bases from J, leaving 9 bases between. CDR1 and CDR2 (germline): MDHEN, SYDVKM. This CDR3 contains 13 residues. CDR3 DNA sequence: TGTGCCAGCAGTTCCGGGAATACCTACGAGCAGTACTTC. It specifies CASSSGNTYEQYF. The entire variable domain, with the rest obtained from reference TRBV28 and TRBJ2-7, is as follows: DVKVTQSSRYLVKRTGEKVFLECVQDMDHENMFWYRQDPGLGLRLIYFSYDVKMKEKGDIPEGYSVSREKKERFSLILESASTNQTSMYLCASSSGNTYEQYFGPGTRLTVT.

The V gene is TRBV18, the J gene TRBJ2-6; D unresolved. Trimming removed 4 bases at V and 0 bases at J, with 7 bases between. The CDR3 is 15 amino acids. Germline V gene data show CDR1 as KGHSH and CDR2 as LQKENI. The DNA of the CDR3 is TGTGCCAGCTCACAATTCCTCTCTGGGGCCAACGTCCTGACTTTC. As protein: CASSQFLSGANVLTF.

The rearrangement joins TRBV7-9 to TRBJ1-1; D is ambiguous. Germline V CDR1 and CDR2: SEHNR, FQNEAQ (reference sequence). V was shortened by 5 bases and J by 0 bases, with 10 bases between the two germline ends. There are 14 residues in the CDR3. CDR3 in amino acids: CASSLRSLNTEAFF. CDR3 sequence (DNA): TGTGCCAGCAGCCTGAGGTCCCTGAACACTGAAGCTTTCTTT.

The V and J genes are TRBV11-2 and TRBJ1-5; D is uncertain. V lost 4 bases and J 9 bases, leaving 10 bases between the germline ends. In germline, CDR1 is SGHAT, CDR2 FQNNGV. The CDR3 consists of 12 residues. CDR3 sequence (DNA): TGTGCCAGCAGCTCCTCGGGGTGGCCCCAGCATTTT. Translated: CASSSSGWPQHF.

V gene TRBV5-1 combines with J gene TRBJ2-7; D remains ambiguous. In germline, CDR1 is SGHRS, CDR2 YFSETQ. This CDR3 is 16 amino acids long. The V end was cut by 0 bases, the J end by 0 bases, with 13 bases between. The CDR3 reads CASSLADTVFSYEQYF. CDR3 DNA sequence: TGCGCCAGCAGCTTGGCAGACACGGTGTTCTCCTACGAGCAGTACTTC.

The chain employs TRBV28 and TRBJ1-5; D may be TRBD1 (5 bases). Germline-derived CDR1 and CDR2 are MDHEN and SYDVKM. V was trimmed by 3 bases and J by 2 bases, leaving 11 bases between them. The CDR3 contains 15 residues. This CDR3 is CASSFAGTGNQPQHF. As DNA, the CDR3 is TGTGCCAGCAGTTTCGCGGGGACGGGCAATCAGCCCCAGCATTTT.

The rearrangement joins TRBV2 to TRBJ2-1, with 13 bases fitting TRBD2. Germline V lookup: CDR1 SNHLY, CDR2 FYNNEI. This CDR3 region has 16 residues. Germline trimming cut 5 bases from V and 6 bases from J; bases unmatched to any gene: 7. The CDR3 loop reads CASSSRLAGGINEQFF. CDR3 in DNA: TGTGCCAGCAGTTCGAGACTAGCGGGAGGCATCAATGAGCAGTTCTTC.